This is a list of T cell receptor beta chains from one sample in a study of blood T cell repertoires in COVID-19. Produced via immunoSEQ multiplex PCR; TCRdb's table is partial and in-frame only. The sample contains under 300,000 clones, over 80% of which appear only once. The sequenced sample was PBMCs or T cells enriched from blood (not recorded which). The receptors were sampled from a human donor in a cohort exposed to, infected with or recovered from COVID-19 (not recorded which). The donor label of this sample is uncertain. Both conserved end residues are trimmed from each CDR3.

TRBJ1-2 | TRBV6-5 | ASRERRPAYGYT
TRBJ1-6 | TRBV7-2 | ASSFDDRGNSPLH
TRBJ2-3 | TRBV2 | ASRGLAGGPTTDTQY
TRBJ1-1 | TRBV27 | ASSLFQGLATEAF
TRBJ2-2 | TRBV7-9 | ASSLDLRRVTGELF
TRBJ1-1 | TRBV29-1 | SVEDPSATGEAF
TRBJ1-2 | TRBV2 | ASLPGQGDYGYT
TRBJ1-2 | TRBV19 | ASSMGGSGYT
TRBJ2-5 | TRBV7-3 | ASSLTGEGFETQY
TRBJ1-5 | TRBV28 | ASSSYLTSNQPQH
TRBJ2-1 | TRBV10-3 | AISESGYEQF
TRBJ2-1 | TRBV27 | ASSFGGGPSEQF
TRBJ2-7 | TRBV2 | ASSEGLLTLEEQY
TRBJ1-2 | TRBV9 | ASSLRGGYYGYT
TRBJ2-1 | TRBV5-1 | ASSSGQVSYNEQF
TRBJ2-5 | TRBV29-1 | SVWDRETQY
TRBJ2-7 | TRBV18 | ASSPLNQGGLTYEQY
TRBJ2-7 | TRBV3-1/TRBV3-2 | ASSQGRPLTSLPEQY
TRBJ1-6 | TRBV27 | ATSLKGNSPLH
TRBJ2-7 | TRBV7-8 | ASATPRTGGLDEQY
TRBJ2-7 | TRBV5-6 | ASSLPDGVDEQY